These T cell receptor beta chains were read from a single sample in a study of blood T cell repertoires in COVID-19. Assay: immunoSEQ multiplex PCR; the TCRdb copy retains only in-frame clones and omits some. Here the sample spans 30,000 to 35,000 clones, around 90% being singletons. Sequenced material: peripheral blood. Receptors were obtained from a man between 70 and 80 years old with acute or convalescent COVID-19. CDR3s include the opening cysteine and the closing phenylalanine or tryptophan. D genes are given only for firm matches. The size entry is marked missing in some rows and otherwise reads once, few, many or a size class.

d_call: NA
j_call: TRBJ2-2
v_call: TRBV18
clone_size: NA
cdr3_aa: CASSLLPPSPNTGELFF
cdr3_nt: TGTGCCAGCTCACTTCTCCCCCCTTCTCCGAACACCGGGGAGCTGTTTTTT

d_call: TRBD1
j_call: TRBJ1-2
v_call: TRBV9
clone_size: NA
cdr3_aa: CASSVARGASGYTF
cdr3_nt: TGTGCCAGCAGCGTAGCCAGGGGGGCGTCAGGCTACACCTTC

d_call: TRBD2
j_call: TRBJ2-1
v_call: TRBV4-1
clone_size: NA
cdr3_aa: CASSQEGLAEGHEQFF
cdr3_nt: TGCGCCAGCAGCCAAGAGGGACTAGCGGAGGGGCATGAGCAGTTCTTC

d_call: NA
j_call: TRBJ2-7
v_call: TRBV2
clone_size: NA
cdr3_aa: CASSEKRYEQYF
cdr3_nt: TGTGCCAGCAGTGAAAAGCGCTACGAGCAGTACTTC

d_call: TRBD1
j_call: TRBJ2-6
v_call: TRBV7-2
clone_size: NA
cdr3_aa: CASSLGQGVLGANVLTF
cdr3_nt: TGTGCCAGCAGCCTGGGACAGGGGGTACTTGGGGCCAACGTCCTGACTTTC

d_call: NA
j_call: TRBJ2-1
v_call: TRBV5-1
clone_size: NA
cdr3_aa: CASSLARGREQFF
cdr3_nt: TGCGCCAGCAGCTTGGCCCGGGGTCGGGAGCAGTTCTTC

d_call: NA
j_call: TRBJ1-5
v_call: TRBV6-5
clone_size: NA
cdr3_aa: CASTRDPDSNQPQHF
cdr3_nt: TGTGCCAGCACGAGGGATCCTGATAGCAATCAGCCCCAGCATTTT

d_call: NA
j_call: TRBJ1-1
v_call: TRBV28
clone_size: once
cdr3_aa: CASSDRNVNTEAFF
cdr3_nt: TGTGCCAGCAGTGACAGGAACGTGAACACTGAAGCTTTCTTT

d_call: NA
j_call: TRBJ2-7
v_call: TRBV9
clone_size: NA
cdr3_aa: CASSVSGSILYEQYF
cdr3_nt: TGTGCCAGCAGCGTATCCGGGTCAATCCTCTACGAGCAGTACTTC

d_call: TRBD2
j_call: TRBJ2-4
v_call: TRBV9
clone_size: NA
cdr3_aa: CASSPLTSGRDIQYF
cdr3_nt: TGTGCCAGCAGCCCCTTGACTAGCGGGAGGGACATTCAGTACTTC

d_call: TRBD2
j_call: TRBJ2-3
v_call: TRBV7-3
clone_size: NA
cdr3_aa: CASSLGLAGPDTLYF
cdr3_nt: TGTGCCAGCAGCTTGGGTCTAGCGGGGCCAGATACGCTGTATTTT

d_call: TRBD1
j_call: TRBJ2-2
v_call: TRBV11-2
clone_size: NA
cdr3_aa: CASSFTGGVISDGELFF
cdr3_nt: TGTGCCAGCAGCTTTACAGGGGGCGTAATATCGGACGGGGAGCTGTTTTTT

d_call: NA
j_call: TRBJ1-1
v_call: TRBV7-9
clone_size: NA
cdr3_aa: CASTILPGTEAFF
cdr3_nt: TGTGCCAGCACCATTTTGCCCGGGACAGAAGCTTTCTTT

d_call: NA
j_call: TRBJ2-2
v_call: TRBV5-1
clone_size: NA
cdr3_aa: CASSASWGELFF
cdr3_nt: TGCGCCAGCAGCGCTAGCTGGGGGGAGCTGTTTTTT

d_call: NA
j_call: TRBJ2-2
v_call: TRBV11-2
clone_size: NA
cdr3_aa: CASSSNAGGELFF
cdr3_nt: TGTGCCAGCAGCTCCAACGCGGGCGGGGAGCTGTTTTTT

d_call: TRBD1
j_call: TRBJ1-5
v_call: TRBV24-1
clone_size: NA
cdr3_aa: CATSDKGQFNSNQPQHF
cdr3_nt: TGTGCCACCAGTGACAAGGGACAGTTTAATAGCAATCAGCCCCAGCATTTT

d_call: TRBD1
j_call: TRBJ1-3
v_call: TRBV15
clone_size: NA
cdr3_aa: CATSSGQGFGNTIYF
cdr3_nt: TGTGCCACCAGCAGTGGACAGGGTTTTGGAAACACCATATATTTT

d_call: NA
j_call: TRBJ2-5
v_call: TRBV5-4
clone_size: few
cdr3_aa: CASSPGGQQETQYF
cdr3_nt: TGTGCCAGCAGCCCAGGAGGGCAGCAAGAGACCCAGTACTTC

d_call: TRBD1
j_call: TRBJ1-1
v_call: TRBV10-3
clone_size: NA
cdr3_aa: CAITGQGNTEAFF
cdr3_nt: TGTGCCATTACGGGACAGGGGAACACTGAAGCTTTCTTT

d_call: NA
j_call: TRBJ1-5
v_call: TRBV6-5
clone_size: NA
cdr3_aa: CASIVRQGNQPQHF
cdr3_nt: TGTGCCAGCATCGTAAGACAGGGCAATCAGCCCCAGCATTTT

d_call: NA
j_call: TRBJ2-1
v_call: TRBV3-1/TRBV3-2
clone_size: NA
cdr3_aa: CASSSFGNEQFF
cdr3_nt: TGTGCCAGCAGCTCATTCGGCAATGAGCAGTTCTTC

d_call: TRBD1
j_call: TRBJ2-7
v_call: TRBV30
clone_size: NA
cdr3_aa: CAVRTRTGGYEQYF
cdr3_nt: TGTGCTGTACGGACACGGACAGGGGGCTACGAGCAGTACTTC

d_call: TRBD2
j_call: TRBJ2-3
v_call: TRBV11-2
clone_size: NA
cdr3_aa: CASSLGGQTFADTQYF
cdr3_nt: TGTGCCAGCAGCTTGGGAGGGCAGACATTTGCAGATACGCAGTATTTT

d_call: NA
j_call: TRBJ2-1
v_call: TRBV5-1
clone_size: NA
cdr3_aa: CASSLLYGGNEQFF
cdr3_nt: TGCGCCAGCAGCCTGCTGTATGGAGGGAATGAGCAGTTCTTC

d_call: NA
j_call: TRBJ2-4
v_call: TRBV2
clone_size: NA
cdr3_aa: CASSAIGGSMNIQYF
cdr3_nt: TGTGCCAGCAGTGCAATCGGGGGAAGTATGAACATTCAGTACTTC

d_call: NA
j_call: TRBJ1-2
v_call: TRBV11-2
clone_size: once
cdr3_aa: CASSLGGQAYGYTF
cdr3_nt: TGTGCCAGCAGCTTAGGGGGACAAGCCTATGGCTACACCTTC

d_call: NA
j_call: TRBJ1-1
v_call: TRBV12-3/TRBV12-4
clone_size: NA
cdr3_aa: CASSLPGNTEAFF
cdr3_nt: TGTGCCAGCAGTTTACCGGGGAACACTGAAGCTTTCTTT

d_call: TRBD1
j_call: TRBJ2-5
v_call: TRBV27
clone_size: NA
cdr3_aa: CASSTGTVGQETQYF
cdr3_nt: TGTGCCAGCAGTACCGGGACAGTCGGACAAGAGACCCAGTACTTC

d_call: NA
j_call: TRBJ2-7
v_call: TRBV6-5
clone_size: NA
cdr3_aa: CASIGRGRRIYEQYF
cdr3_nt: TGTGCCAGCATCGGAAGGGGCAGGCGGATCTACGAGCAGTACTTC

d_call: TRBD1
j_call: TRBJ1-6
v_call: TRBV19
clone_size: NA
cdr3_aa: CASSIVGTGLGSPLHF
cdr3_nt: TGTGCCAGTAGTATAGTCGGGACAGGGCTCGGTTCACCCCTCCACTTT

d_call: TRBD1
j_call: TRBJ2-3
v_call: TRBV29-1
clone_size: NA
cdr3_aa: CSVPGTGARDTQYF
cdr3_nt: TGCAGCGTGCCCGGGACAGGGGCTCGGGATACGCAGTATTTT

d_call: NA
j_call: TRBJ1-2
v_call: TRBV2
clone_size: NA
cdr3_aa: CASNRELSYGYTF
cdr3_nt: TGTGCCAGCAACAGGGAACTTTCCTATGGCTACACCTTC

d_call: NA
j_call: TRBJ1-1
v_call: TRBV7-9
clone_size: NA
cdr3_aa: CASSFPGGLEAFF
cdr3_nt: TGTGCCAGCAGTTTTCCAGGTGGGCTCGAAGCTTTCTTT

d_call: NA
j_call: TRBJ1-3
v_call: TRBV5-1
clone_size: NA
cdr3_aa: CASKPGTANLKTSGNTIYF
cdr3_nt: TGCGCCAGCAAACCCGGGACTGCAAACTTAAAGACCTCTGGAAACACCATATATTTT

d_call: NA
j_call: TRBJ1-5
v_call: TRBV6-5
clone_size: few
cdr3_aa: CASTGQINQPQHF
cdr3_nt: TGTGCCAGCACTGGACAGATAAATCAGCCCCAGCATTTT

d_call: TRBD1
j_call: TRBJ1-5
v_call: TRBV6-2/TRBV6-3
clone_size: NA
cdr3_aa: CASSDRGEVQPQHF
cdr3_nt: TGTGCCAGCAGTGACAGGGGAGAGGTTCAGCCCCAGCATTTT

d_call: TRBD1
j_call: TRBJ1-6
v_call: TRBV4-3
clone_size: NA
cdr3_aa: CASSQGAAGGNSPLHF
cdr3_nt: TGCGCCAGCAGCCAAGGTGCGGCAGGGGGAAATTCACCCCTCCACTTT

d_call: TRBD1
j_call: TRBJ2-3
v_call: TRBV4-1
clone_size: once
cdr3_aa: CASSQRDRGPDTQYF
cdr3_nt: TGCGCCAGCAGCCAAAGGGACAGGGGTCCAGATACGCAGTATTTT

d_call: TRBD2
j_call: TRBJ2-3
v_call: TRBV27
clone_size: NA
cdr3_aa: CASSLRAGIPDTQYF
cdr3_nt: TGTGCCAGCAGTTTACGAGCGGGGATCCCAGATACGCAGTATTTT

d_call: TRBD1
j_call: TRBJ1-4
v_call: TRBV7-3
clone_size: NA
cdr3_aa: CASSAPGQGALGEKLFF
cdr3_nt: TGTGCCAGCAGCGCACCGGGACAGGGGGCTCTGGGTGAAAAACTGTTTTTT

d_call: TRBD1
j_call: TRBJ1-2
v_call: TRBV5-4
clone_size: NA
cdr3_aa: CASSTPRDRHGYTF
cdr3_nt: TGTGCCAGCAGCACCCCACGGGACAGGCATGGCTACACCTTC

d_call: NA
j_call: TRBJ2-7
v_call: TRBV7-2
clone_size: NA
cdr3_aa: CASSLGRTASYEQYF
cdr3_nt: TGTGCCAGCAGCTTAGGACGGACAGCCTCCTACGAGCAGTACTTC

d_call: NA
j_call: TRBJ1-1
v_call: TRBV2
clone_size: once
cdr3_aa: CASNYRVGDAEAFF
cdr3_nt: TGTGCCAGCAATTACAGGGTCGGGGATGCTGAAGCTTTCTTT

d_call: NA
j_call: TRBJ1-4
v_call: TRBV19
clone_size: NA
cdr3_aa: CASSLGAKEKLFF
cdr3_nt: TGTGCCAGTAGTCTAGGGGCAAAAGAAAAACTGTTTTTT

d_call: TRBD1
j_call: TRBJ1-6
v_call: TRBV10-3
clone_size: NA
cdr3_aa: CAISGTGTDNSPLHF
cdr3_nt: TGTGCCATCAGTGGTACCGGGACAGATAATTCACCCCTCCACTTT

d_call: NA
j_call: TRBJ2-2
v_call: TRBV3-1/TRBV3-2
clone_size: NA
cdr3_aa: CASCNRGGTGELFF
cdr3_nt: TGTGCCAGTTGCAACAGAGGGGGTACCGGGGAGCTGTTTTTT

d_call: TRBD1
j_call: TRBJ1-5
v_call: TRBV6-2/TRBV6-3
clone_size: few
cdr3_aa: CASSYFPGDSLYNQPQHF
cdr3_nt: TGTGCCAGCAGTTACTTTCCGGGGGACAGTCTCTACAATCAGCCCCAGCATTTT

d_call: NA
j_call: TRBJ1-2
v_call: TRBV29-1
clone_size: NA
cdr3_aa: CSVRQGVGRLNYGYTF
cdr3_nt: TGCAGCGTTCGCCAGGGTGTGGGGAGGTTAAACTATGGCTACACCTTC

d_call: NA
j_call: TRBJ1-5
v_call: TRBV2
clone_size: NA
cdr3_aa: CASSEVFSSNQPQHF
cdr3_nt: TGTGCCAGCAGTGAGGTCTTCAGTAGCAATCAGCCCCAGCATTTT

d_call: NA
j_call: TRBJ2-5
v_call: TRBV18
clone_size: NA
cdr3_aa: CASSNNRYQETQYF
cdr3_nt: TGTGCCAGCTCAAATAACAGGTACCAAGAGACCCAGTACTTC

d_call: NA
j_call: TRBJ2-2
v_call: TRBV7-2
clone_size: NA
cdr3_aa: CASSPLAAANTGELFF
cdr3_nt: TGTGCCAGCAGCCCCTTAGCAGCCGCGAACACCGGGGAGCTGTTTTTT

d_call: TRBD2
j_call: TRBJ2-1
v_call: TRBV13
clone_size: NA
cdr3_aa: CASSFSGGSYNEQFF
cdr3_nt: TGTGCCAGCAGCTTTAGCGGGGGTTCCTACAATGAGCAGTTCTTC

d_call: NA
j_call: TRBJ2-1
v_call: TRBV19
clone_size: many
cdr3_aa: CASTPGKLYNEQFF
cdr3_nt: TGTGCCAGTACCCCGGGAAAACTCTACAATGAGCAGTTCTTC